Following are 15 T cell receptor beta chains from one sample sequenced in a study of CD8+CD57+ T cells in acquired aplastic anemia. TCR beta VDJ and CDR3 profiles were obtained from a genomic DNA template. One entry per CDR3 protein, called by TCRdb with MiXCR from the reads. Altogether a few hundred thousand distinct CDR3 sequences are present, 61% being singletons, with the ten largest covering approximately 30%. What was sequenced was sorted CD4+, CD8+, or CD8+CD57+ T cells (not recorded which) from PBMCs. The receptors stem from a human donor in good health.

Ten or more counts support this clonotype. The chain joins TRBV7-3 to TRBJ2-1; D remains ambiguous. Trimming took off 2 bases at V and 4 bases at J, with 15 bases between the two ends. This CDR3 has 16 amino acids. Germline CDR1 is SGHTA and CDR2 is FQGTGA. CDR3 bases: TGTGCCAGCAGCTTATATGAACGTTCTGGTTACAATGAGCAGTTCTTC. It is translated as CASSLYERSGYNEQFF.

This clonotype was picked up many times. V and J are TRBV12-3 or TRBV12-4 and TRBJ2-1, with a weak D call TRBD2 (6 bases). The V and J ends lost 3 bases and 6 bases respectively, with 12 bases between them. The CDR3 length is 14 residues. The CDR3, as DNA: TGTGCCAGCAGTTTCGGGGGACTTGGCAATGAGCAGTTCTTC. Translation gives CASSFGGLGNEQFF.

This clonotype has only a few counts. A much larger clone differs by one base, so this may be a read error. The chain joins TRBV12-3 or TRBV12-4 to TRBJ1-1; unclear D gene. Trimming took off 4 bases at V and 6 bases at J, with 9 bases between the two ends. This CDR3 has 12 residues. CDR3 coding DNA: TGTGCCAGCAGTTCAGTGCAACCTGAAGCTTTCTTT. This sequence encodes CASSSVQPEAFF.

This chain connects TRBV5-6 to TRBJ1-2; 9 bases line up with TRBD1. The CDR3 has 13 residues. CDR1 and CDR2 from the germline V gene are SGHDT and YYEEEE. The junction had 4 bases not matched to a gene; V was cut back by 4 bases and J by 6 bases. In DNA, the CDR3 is TGTGCCAGCAGCCTGGGACAGGGTCATGGCTACACCTTC. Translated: CASSLGQGHGYTF. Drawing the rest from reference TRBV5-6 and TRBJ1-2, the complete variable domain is DAGVTQSPTHLIKTRGQQVTLRCSPKSGHDTVSWYQQALGQGPQFIFQYYEEEERQRGNFPDRFSGHQFPNYSSELNVNALLLGDSALYLCASSLGQGHGYTFGSGTRLTVV.

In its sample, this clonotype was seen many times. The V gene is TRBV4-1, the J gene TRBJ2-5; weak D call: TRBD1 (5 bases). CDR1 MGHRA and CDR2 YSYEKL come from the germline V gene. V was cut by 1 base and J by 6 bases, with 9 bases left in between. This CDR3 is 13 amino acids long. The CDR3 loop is CASSQVGEQTQYF. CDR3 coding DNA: TGCGCCAGCAGCCAAGTAGGGGAACAGACCCAGTACTTC.

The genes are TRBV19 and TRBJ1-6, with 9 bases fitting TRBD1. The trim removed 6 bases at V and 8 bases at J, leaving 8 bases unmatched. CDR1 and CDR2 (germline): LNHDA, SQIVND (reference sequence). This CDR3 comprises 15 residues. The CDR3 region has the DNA TGTGCCAGTAGCGAATCGGACAGGGGTTATTCACCCCTCCACTTT. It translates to CASSESDRGYSPLHF.

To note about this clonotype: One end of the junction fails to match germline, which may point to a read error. In DNA, the CDR3 is TGCGCCAGCAGCTTGCCCGTGGCAGCCTCTAGCACAGATACGCAGTATTTT. Its protein is CASSLPVAASSTDTQYF. The chain combines TRBV24-1 with TRBJ2-3; D is undetermined. Germline values: CDR1 KGHDR, CDR2 SFDVKD. The CDR3 runs 17 residues.

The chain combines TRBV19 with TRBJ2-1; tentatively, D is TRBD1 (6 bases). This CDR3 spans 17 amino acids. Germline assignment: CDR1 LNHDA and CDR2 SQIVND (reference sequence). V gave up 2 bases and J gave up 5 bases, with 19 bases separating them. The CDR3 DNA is TGTGCCAGTAGTATACCCCCCTTCGACAGGTCCCACAATGAGCAGTTCTTC. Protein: CASSIPPFDRSHNEQFF.

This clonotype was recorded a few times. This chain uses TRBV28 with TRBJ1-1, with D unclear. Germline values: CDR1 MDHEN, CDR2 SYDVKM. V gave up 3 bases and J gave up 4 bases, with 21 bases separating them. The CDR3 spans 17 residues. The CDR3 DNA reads TGTGCCAGCAGTTTTGTTTCGTCAGTCCTAGGGAGCACTGAAGCTTTCTTT. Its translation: CASSFVSSVLGSTEAFF.

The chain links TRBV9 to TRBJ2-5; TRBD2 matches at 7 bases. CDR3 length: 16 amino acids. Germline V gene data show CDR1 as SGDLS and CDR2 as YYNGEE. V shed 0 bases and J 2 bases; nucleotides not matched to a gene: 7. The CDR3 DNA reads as TGTGCCAGCAGCGTAGACGGGTGGGGAGGGCAAGAGACCCAGTACTTC. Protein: CASSVDGWGGQETQYF.

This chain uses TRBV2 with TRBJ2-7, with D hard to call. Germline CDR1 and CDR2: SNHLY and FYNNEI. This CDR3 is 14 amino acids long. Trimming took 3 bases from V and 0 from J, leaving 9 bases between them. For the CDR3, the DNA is TGTGCCAGCAGTGATGCCAGTTTCTCCTACGAGCAGTACTTC. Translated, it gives CASSDASFSYEQYF.

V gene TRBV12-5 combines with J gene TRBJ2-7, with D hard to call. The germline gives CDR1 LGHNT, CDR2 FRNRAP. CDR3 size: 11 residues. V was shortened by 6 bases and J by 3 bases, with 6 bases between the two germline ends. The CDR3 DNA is TGTGCTAGTGGCTTAAACTACGAGCAGTACTTC. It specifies CASGLNYEQYF.

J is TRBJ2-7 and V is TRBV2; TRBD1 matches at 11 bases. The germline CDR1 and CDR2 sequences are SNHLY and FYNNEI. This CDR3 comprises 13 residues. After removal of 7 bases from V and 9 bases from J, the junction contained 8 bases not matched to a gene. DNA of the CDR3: TGTGCCAGCACTGGACAGGGGGCGCGGGGGCAGTACTTC. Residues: CASTGQGARGQYF.

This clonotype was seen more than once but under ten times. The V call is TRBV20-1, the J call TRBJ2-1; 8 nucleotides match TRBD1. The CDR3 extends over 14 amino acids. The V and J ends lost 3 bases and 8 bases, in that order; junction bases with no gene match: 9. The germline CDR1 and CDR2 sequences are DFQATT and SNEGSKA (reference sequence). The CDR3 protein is CSASLTGAWDEQFF. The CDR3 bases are TGCAGTGCTAGCCTGACAGGGGCTTGGGATGAGCAGTTCTTC.

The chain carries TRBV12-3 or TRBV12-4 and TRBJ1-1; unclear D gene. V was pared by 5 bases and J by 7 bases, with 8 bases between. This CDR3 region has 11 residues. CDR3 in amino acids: CASSLWYEAFF. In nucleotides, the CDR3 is TGTGCCAGCAGTCTTTGGTATGAAGCTTTCTTT.